What follows describes a single TCR beta chain. What it binds is not known. This record comes from a study of OX40 agonist ivuxolimab in advanced cancers. Whole-study results and caveats: In CD8+ T cells, expanded clones were on average more numerous than in CD4+. Those patients achieving a partial response at 0.1-3.0 mg/kg showed among the lowest clonal expansion.

CDR1 is SGHKS and CDR2 is YYEKEE in the germline V gene (reference sequence). The ends were cut back, 3 bases at V and 6 bases at J, with 18 bases in the middle. This CDR3 region has 16 residues. Sequencing was performed with immunoSEQ multiplex PCR; in TCRdb, only in-frame clones are kept and a portion is missing. The sample holds tens of thousands of clones; 85% to 90% are singletons and the top ten take about 5%. The specimen was CD4+ or CD8+ T cells sorted from blood, collected in a trial of the OX40 agonist ivuxolimab. This receptor was obtained from an adult with an advanced solid tumor such as melanoma, head and neck, liver or kidney cancer. V usage is TRBV5-5 and J usage is TRBJ2-2; unclear D gene. The CDR3 sequence is CASSSLPSKLAGELFF. The CDR3 DNA reads as TGTGCCAGCAGCTCACTACCGTCTAAGCTTGCCGGGGAGCTGTTTTTT.